The 21 T cell receptor beta chains in this list originate from one sample, sequenced in a study of blood T cell repertoires in COVID-19. Libraries were prepared by immunoSEQ multiplex PCR; TCRdb keeps only in-frame clonotypes and omits some of them. The sample holds 250,000 to 400,000 clones, under 90% seen once. Input material: peripheral blood. The receptors derive from a woman in her 30s with COVID-19, enrolled during active disease.

The gene calls are TRBV7-8 and TRBJ1-2; no definite D call. Trimming pared 0 bases from V and 5 bases from J, leaving 13 bases between. Germline V gene lookup returns CDR1 SGHVS and CDR2 FQNEAQ. This CDR3 spans 15 amino acids. The chain's CDR3 is CASSLAVEGRYGYTF. The CDR3 bases are TGTGCCAGCAGCTTAGCGGTGGAGGGAAGATATGGCTACACCTTC.

With respect to this clone: Within the sample, other DNA sequences also encode this same CDR3. The gene calls are TRBV30 and TRBJ1-6; 7 nucleotides align to TRBD1. Per the germline V gene, CDR1 is GTSNPN and CDR2 is SVGIG (reference sequence). J lost 7 bases, V lost 2 bases, and 2 bases had no gene match. This CDR3 contains 13 residues. CDR3 in amino acids: CAWSLQGNSPLHF. The CDR3 DNA is TGTGCCTGGAGTTTACAGGGGAATTCACCCCTCCACTTT.

This chain uses TRBV6-5 with TRBJ2-7, with 9 bases that match TRBD1. The junction had 5 bases not matched to a gene; V was cut back by 0 bases and J by 5 bases. Germline-derived CDR1 and CDR2 are MNHEY and SVGAGI. CDR3 length: 15 residues. CDR3 residues: CASSYSSGTGNEQYF. Here the CDR3 DNA reads TGTGCCAGCAGTTACTCGAGTGGGACAGGGAACGAGCAGTACTTC.

The V gene is TRBV19, the J gene TRBJ2-7; 10 nucleotides align to TRBD2. CDR1 is LNHDA and CDR2 is SQIVND in the germline V gene (reference sequence). This CDR3 has 14 residues. V lost 4 bases to trimming and J lost 3 bases; unmatched junction nucleotides: 3. The CDR3 coding sequence is TGTGCCAGTAGTAAGAGGACTAGCGGCTACGAGCAGTACTTC. It encodes CASSKRTSGYEQYF.

The rearrangement uses TRBV2 and TRBJ1-2, with D tentatively TRBD1 (6 bases). The germline V gene encodes CDR1 SNHLY and CDR2 FYNNEI. This CDR3 has 15 amino acids. The ends were cut back, 5 bases at V and 7 bases at J, with 20 bases in the middle. CDR3 loop: CASSPNPGQKSGYTF. Here the CDR3 DNA reads TGTGCCAGCAGTCCAAATCCCGGACAGAAGAGTGGCTACACCTTC.

This chain links TRBV2 with TRBJ1-1; perhaps TRBD1 as D (6 bases). CDR3 size: 14 residues. The germline V gene has CDR1 SNHLY and CDR2 FYNNEI. Trimming removed 6 bases at V and 3 bases at J, with 14 bases between. The CDR3 spells CASSTTGRDTEAFF. In DNA form, the CDR3 reads TGTGCCAGCAGCACTACAGGGAGGGACACTGAAGCTTTCTTT. The entire variable domain, with the rest obtained from reference TRBV2 and TRBJ1-1, is as follows: EPEVTQTPSHQVTQMGQEVILRCVPISNHLYFYWYRQILGQKVEFLVSFYNNEISEKSEIFDDQFSVERPDGSNFTLKIRSTKLEDSAMYFCASSTTGRDTEAFFGQGTRLTVV.

The chain couples TRBV7-2 to TRBJ2-5; TRBD1 agrees at 9 bases. V gave up 1 base and J gave up 2 bases; unmatched junction bases: 5. CDR1 and CDR2 from the germline V gene are SGHTA and FQGNSA. The CDR3 sequence is 16 residues long. DNA for the CDR3: TGTGCCAGCAGCTTAGTTCGGGGGACAGGGCAAGAGACCCAGTACTTC. It codes for CASSLVRGTGQETQYF.

V gene TRBV25-1 combines with J gene TRBJ1-1; no firm D call. With 5 bases removed from V and 1 base from J, the gap between germline ends came to 20 bases. The germline CDR1 and CDR2 sequences are MGHDK and SYGVNS. CDR3 length: 17 residues. The CDR3, as DNA: TGTGCCAGCAGTCCCCTCGGGAAGACGGGATCGAACACTGAAGCTTTCTTT. The encoded protein is CASSPLGKTGSNTEAFF.

V is TRBV7-2 and J is TRBJ1-6, with no clear D. The germline CDR1 and CDR2 sequences are SGHTA and FQGNSA. Trimming removed 2 bases from V and 5 bases from J, with 13 bases in between. The CDR3 is made up of 16 amino acids. The CDR3 is CASSLSGVWNNSPLHF. The CDR3 DNA follows: TGTGCCAGCAGCTTATCGGGAGTATGGAATAATTCACCCCTCCACTTT.

The J gene is TRBJ1-2, the V gene TRBV5-6, with 9 bases that match TRBD1. V was pared by 4 bases and J by 7 bases, with 5 bases of the junction left unmatched. The CDR3 contains 13 residues. The germline gives CDR1 SGHDT, CDR2 YYEEEE. The CDR3, as DNA: TGTGCCAGCAGCCCCCGGGACAGGGCTGGCTACACCTTC. It codes for CASSPRDRAGYTF. Full variable domain (missing parts from reference TRBV5-6 and TRBJ1-2): DAGVTQSPTHLIKTRGQQVTLRCSPKSGHDTVSWYQQALGQGPQFIFQYYEEEERQRGNFPDRFSGHQFPNYSSELNVNALLLGDSALYLCASSPRDRAGYTFGSGTRLTVV.

The chain combines TRBV12-2 with TRBJ1-5; TRBD1 was called by the table and not checked on the DNA. TRBV12-2 is shown as a pseudogene. The CDR3 consists of 14 residues. In DNA, the CDR3 is TGTGCAAGTCGCTGGGGCAGCCAGGATCAGCCCCAGCATTTT. It specifies CASRWGSQDQPQHF.

This chain links TRBV30 with TRBJ1-1; TRBD1 matches 11 bases. Unmatched junction bases numbered 3, after V lost 5 bases and J lost 4 bases. The CDR3 is made up of 13 amino acids. CDR1 is GTSNPN, CDR2 SVGIG, per germline (reference sequence). In DNA, the CDR3 is TGTGCCTGGGGGACAGGGGGTGGCACTGAAGCTTTCTTT. This translates into CAWGTGGGTEAFF.

The genes are TRBV28 and TRBJ2-2, with D perhaps matching TRBD1 (5 bases). Germline CDR1 reads MDHEN; CDR2 reads SYDVKM. CDR3 size: 13 residues. Trimming took 4 bases from V and 8 from J, leaving 11 bases between them. The CDR3 is CASSYPAGGELFF. CDR3 nucleotide sequence: TGTGCCAGCAGTTACCCGGCAGGGGGGGAGCTGTTTTTT.

The rearrangement joins TRBV5-1 to TRBJ2-7; 9 bases map to TRBD2. V gave up 3 bases and J gave up 6 bases; unmatched junction bases: 7. The germline V gene encodes CDR1 SGHRS and CDR2 YFSETQ. The CDR3 has 14 residues. CDR3 amino acids: CASSYLAGEGEQYF. In nucleotides, the CDR3 is TGCGCCAGCAGCTACTTAGCGGGAGAAGGCGAGCAGTACTTC.

DNA for the CDR3: TGTGCCAGCAGACCGGGACAGGAGAATGAAAAACTGTTTTTT. Its translation is CASRPGQENEKLFF. V and J are TRBV28 and TRBJ1-4; 8 bases match TRBD1. Unmatched junction bases numbered 5, after V lost 6 bases and J lost 5 bases. The germline CDR1 and CDR2 sequences are MDHEN and SYDVKM. CDR3 size: 14 residues.

As DNA, the CDR3 is TGTGCCAGCAGCTTAGACGCAGACACCGGGGAGCTGTTTTTT. The encoded protein is CASSLDADTGELFF. The chain has TRBV7-9 and TRBJ2-2; no firm D call. The CDR3 totals 14 residues. V lost 1 base and J 3 bases, leaving 6 bases between the germline ends. The germline gives CDR1 SEHNR, CDR2 FQNEAQ (reference sequence).

The chain is built from TRBV6-5 and TRBJ1-1; TRBD1 aligns across 8 bases. The germline V gene has CDR1 MNHEY and CDR2 SVGAGI. The V gene end was trimmed by 5 bases and the J gene end by 1 base; junction bases not matched to a gene: 6. The CDR3 contains 15 residues. CDR3 coding DNA: TGTGCCAGCAGTCGGGGTCAGGGGGCGAACACTGAAGCTTTCTTT. Residues: CASSRGQGANTEAFF.

The count of this clone is one. The rearrangement uses TRBV10-3 and TRBJ2-5, with TRBD2 matching 7 bases. In germline, CDR1 is ENHRY, CDR2 SYGVKD. V was clipped by 7 bases and J by 5 bases; unmatched bases: 7. The CDR3 consists of 13 residues. The chain's CDR3 is CAINRGREETQYF. CDR3 nucleotides: TGTGCCATCAACCGTGGGCGGGAGGAGACCCAGTACTTC.

V is TRBV4-1 and J is TRBJ2-3; 9 bases match TRBD2. V lost 0 bases and J lost 2; bases outside the gene matches: 9. Germline assignment: CDR1 MGHRA and CDR2 YSYEKL. The CDR3 consists of 18 residues. The CDR3 loop reads CASSQETTSGFSTDTQYF. Written as DNA, the CDR3 is TGCGCCAGCAGCCAAGAAACGACTAGCGGTTTCTCCACAGATACGCAGTATTTT.

The chain recombines TRBV3-1 (or the pseudogene TRBV3-2) with TRBJ2-7, with 7 bases that match TRBD1. With 1 base clipped from V and 5 bases from J, the junction kept 8 bases outside the gene matches. The CDR3 runs 15 residues. Germline lookup yields CDR1 LGHDT and CDR2 YNNKEL (reference sequence). As DNA, the CDR3 is TGTGCCAGCAGCCAAGGGACAGGCACGGTGGACGAGCAGTACTTC. Protein sequence: CASSQGTGTVDEQYF.

This chain links TRBV27 with TRBJ2-7; TRBD1 might be the D (8 bases). V lost 2 bases and J 4 bases, leaving 12 bases between the germline ends. Germline CDR1 is MNHEY and CDR2 is SMNVEV (reference sequence). The CDR3 spans 14 residues. The CDR3 loop reads CASSLTGGGYEQYF. The CDR3 nucleotides read TGTGCCAGCAGTTTAACAGGGGGGGGGTACGAGCAGTACTTC.